The sequence of this TCR beta chain was determined in a study of beta chain features in type 1 diabetes. The isolated RNA, all of it, was reverse transcribed, so expressed TCRB transcripts were what got sequenced. Using immunoSEQ multiplex PCR, the repertoire was profiled, and TCRdb retains in-frame clones only, with some absent. Of about 150,000 clones in the sample, 10% were seen once. Findings of the study overall: There was a moderate but significant shortening of TCRB CDR3s in all four CD4+ subsets of Type 1 diabetes patients.

Germline V CDR1 and CDR2: SGHAT, FQDESV (reference sequence). This CDR3 contains 18 residues. V lost 0 bases, J lost 4 bases, and 19 bases lay in between. A few counts support this clone. The antigen remains unidentified. The receptor's source is a man aged 25 to 45 with type 1 diabetes. Specimen: central memory CD4+ T cells from blood. The chain has TRBV11-1 and TRBJ2-1; D may be TRBD2 (5 bases). DNA for the CDR3: TGTGCCAGCAGCTTAGCCCTGGCTAGCCGTAGGACTTACAATGAGCAGTTCTTC. Encoded protein: CASSLALASRRTYNEQFF.